The rows below give T cell receptor beta chains drawn from one sample of a study. MiXCR, applied by TCRdb to the RT-PCR reads, yields one record per CDR3 protein. The profile shows approximately 720,000 distinct CDR3 sequences, over 12% of them singletons. The material sequenced was memory CD4+ T cells from blood. Every receptor here comes from a female donor in good health, serving as a healthy control. Each CDR3 is given with its conserved first and last residue. Each record gives: J gene, V gene, clone size, D gene, CDR3 protein, CDR3 DNA. D genes are given only for firm matches. A row's size may be missing; if present it is once, few, many or a size class.

TRBJ2-3	TRBV27	.	.	CASRESPDTQYF	TGTGCCAGCAGGGAAAGTCCAGATACGCAGTATTTT
TRBJ1-4	TRBV20-1	few	.	CSAPTYEKLFF	TGCAGTGCTCCCACTTATGAAAAACTGTTTTTT
TRBJ2-1	TRBV6-1	many	.	CASRPRNNEQFF	TGTGCCAGTAGACCGCGGAACAATGAGCAGTTCTTC
TRBJ2-1	TRBV29-1	many	.	CSVLRGSYNEQFF	TGCAGCGTTTTGCGGGGCTCCTACAATGAGCAGTTCTTC
TRBJ2-5	TRBV18	.	.	CASSPGQLDLETQYF	TGTGCCAGCTCACCAGGACAACTCGACTTAGAGACCCAGTACTTC
TRBJ2-1	TRBV28	.	.	CASSPSGGRSYNEQFF	TGTGCCAGCAGTCCCTCGGGTGGACGCTCCTACAATGAGCAGTTCTTC
TRBJ2-7	TRBV20-1	.	TRBD2	CSATRGGLAGRSSYEQYF	TGCAGTGCTACTAGAGGAGGACTAGCGGGAAGGAGCTCCTACGAGCAGTACTTC
TRBJ1-3	TRBV12-3/TRBV12-4	.	.	CASSRRDTAGNTIYF	TGTGCCAGCAGCCGAAGGGACACCGCTGGAAACACCATATATTTT
TRBJ2-3	TRBV25-1	few	.	CASSDPPSVGRDTQYF	TGTGCCAGCAGTGACCCGCCATCTGTAGGACGAGATACGCAGTATTTT
TRBJ2-7	TRBV11-2	.	.	CASSPVGRASGQDYEQYF	TGTGCCAGCAGCCCAGTGGGGAGGGCTAGCGGACAGGATTACGAGCAGTACTTC
TRBJ2-1	TRBV6-4	few	TRBD2	CASSGPAGGQQCGQFF	TGTGCCAGCAGTGGCCCAGCGGGGGGGCAACAATGCGGGCAGTTCTTC
TRBJ1-3	TRBV15	few	.	CATSRARPSSGNTIYF	TGTGCCACCAGCAGAGCCCGCCCGAGCTCTGGAAACACCATATATTTT
TRBJ2-7	TRBV7-2	few	.	CASSLHGVGYEQYF	TGTGCCAGCAGCTTACACGGGGTGGGTTACGAGCAGTACTTC
TRBJ1-2	TRBV20-1	few	.	CSVMWDQGGYTF	TGCAGTGTTATGTGGGACCAAGGTGGCTACACCTTC
TRBJ2-5	TRBV11-2	.	.	CASSSQEGETQYF	TGTGCCAGCAGCTCACAGGAGGGAGAGACCCAGTACTTC
TRBJ2-5	TRBV27	.	.	CASSLPPHDKGFEGPQETQYF	TGTGCCAGCAGTTTACCGCCCCACGACAAAGGATTTGAAGGACCCCAAGAGACCCAGTACTTC
TRBJ2-1	TRBV19	.	.	CASSIGSNNEQFF	TGTGCCAGTAGTATTGGCAGTAACAATGAGCAGTTCTTC
TRBJ2-1	TRBV18	.	.	CASSAAGVTEQFF	TGTGCCAGCTCAGCAGCAGGGGTTACTGAGCAGTTCTTC
TRBJ2-5	TRBV7-3	few	.	CASGDARSETQYF	TGTGCCAGCGGGGACGCTAGATCTGAGACCCAGTACTTC
TRBJ1-5	TRBV10-3	.	.	CAISDLGPQHF	TGTGCCATCAGTGACCTTGGGCCCCAGCATTTT
TRBJ2-2	TRBV5-1	many	.	CASSLRQGGDTGELFF	TGCGCCAGCAGCTTGCGCCAGGGGGGAGACACCGGGGAGCTGTTTTTT
TRBJ2-3	TRBV7-2	few	.	CASSLGVPSDTQYF	TGTGCCAGCAGCTTGGGAGTCCCCAGCGATACGCAGTATTTT